Shown below are 15 T cell receptor beta chains from a single sample sequenced in a study of regulatory T cells in long-lasting Graves disease. Time point of the sample: newly diagnosed GD, antithyroid drugs for less than 3 months. The TCR library was made from RNA that had been extracted from PBMCs in TRIzol. Assembly of TCR beta libraries relied on iRepertoire HTBI primers together with Arm-PCR of CDR3 regions. TCRdb reprocessed the multiplex PCR reads with MiXCR, giving one entry per CDR3 protein. This sample has under 300,000 distinct CDR3 sequences, with 20% found just once. This material consisted of peripheral blood mononuclear cells (PBMCs), taken at new diagnosis, from a patient treated with antithyroid drugs. The source is a female donor with Graves disease.

This clonotype was observed a few times. This chain links TRBV20-1 with TRBJ2-1; 8 nucleotides agree with TRBD2. Per the germline V gene, CDR1 is DFQATT and CDR2 is SNEGSKA (reference sequence). The CDR3 covers 17 residues. The ends lost 0 bases at V and 0 bases at J; junction bases unmatched: 7. CDR3 coding DNA: TGCAGTGCTAGAGATCTTACTAGCGGAGACTCCTACAATGAGCAGTTCTTC. Protein sequence: CSARDLTSGDSYNEQFF.

This clonotype was observed many times. V gene TRBV9 combines with J gene TRBJ2-1; TRBD2 agrees at 13 bases. Germline loops: CDR1 SGDLS, CDR2 YYNGEE. The CDR3 sequence is 15 residues long. V was pared by 3 bases and J by 5 bases, with 2 bases of the junction left unmatched. The CDR3 nucleotides read TGTGCCAGCAGCGCCGGACTAGCGGGGGACAATGAGCAGTTCTTC. Residues: CASSAGLAGDNEQFF.

This clonotype was picked up many times. The chain employs TRBV29-1 and TRBJ2-7; D is unclear. The CDR3 is made up of 13 amino acids. The V and J ends lost 6 bases and 3 bases respectively, with 15 bases between them. Germline CDR1 is SQVTM and CDR2 is ANQGSEA. The CDR3 loop is CSVETVGGYEQYF. The CDR3 DNA is TGCAGCGTCGAAACCGTCGGTGGCTACGAGCAGTACTTC.

The table lists this clonotype with a few counts. One base away lies a much larger clone, so this may be a sequencing read error. V gene TRBV20-1 combines with J gene TRBJ1-1; D gene unclear. The CDR3 runs to 11 residues. Germline V lookup: CDR1 DFQATT, CDR2 SNEGSKA (reference sequence). The CDR3 nucleotides read TGCAGTGTTAGAGTTAACACTGAAGCTCTCTTT. It specifies CSVRVNTEALF.

V usage is TRBV9 and J usage is TRBJ2-5, with TRBD2 identical over 11 bases. The germline gives CDR1 SGDLS, CDR2 YYNGEE. Unmatched junction bases numbered 5, after V lost 0 bases and J lost 4 bases. The CDR3 runs 16 residues. CDR3 loop: CASSVVAGGPGETQYF. The CDR3 nucleotides are TGTGCCAGCAGCGTAGTAGCGGGGGGGCCCGGAGAGACCCAGTACTTC.

This clonotype was seen at least ten times. The chain links TRBV5-1 to TRBJ2-3; D is uncertain. The germline V and J ends were trimmed by 4 bases and 0 bases, with 12 bases remaining between them. The CDR3 consists of 15 residues. CDR1 is SGHRS, CDR2 YFSETQ, per germline. For the CDR3, the DNA is TGCGCCAGCAGCCGCCGTTCCGCTAGCACAGATACGCAGTATTTT. It is translated as CASSRRSASTDTQYF.

There are a few counts of this clonotype. V usage is TRBV5-6 and J usage is TRBJ2-1, with TRBD2 identical over 8 bases. CDR3 length: 18 amino acids. Germline CDR1 reads SGHDT; CDR2 reads YYEEEE. The V segment lost 0 bases and the J segment 2 bases; nucleotides outside the gene matches: 10. As DNA, the CDR3 is TGTGCCAGCAGCTTGGGTATTTATCGGGAGGGCCCCTACAATGAGCAGTTCTTC. Encoded protein: CASSLGIYREGPYNEQFF.

This clonotype was recorded at least ten times. The chain couples TRBV14 to TRBJ2-1; tentative D call: TRBD1 (6 bases). This CDR3 is 15 amino acids long. The germline V gene encodes CDR1 SGHDN and CDR2 FVKESK. V lost 4 bases to trimming and J lost 4 bases, with 14 bases between them. CDR3 protein: CASSPWTASYNEQFF. For the CDR3, the DNA is TGTGCCAGCAGCCCCTGGACAGCGAGTTACAATGAGCAGTTCTTC.

This clonotype occurred a few times. This may be a read error, as it is one base from a much larger clone. V usage is TRBV28 and J usage is TRBJ2-5, with D tentatively TRBD1 (5 bases). Germline V gene lookup returns CDR1 MDHEN and CDR2 SYDVKM. This CDR3 has 14 residues. CDR3 bases: TGTTCCAGCAGTTTCCAGGGTTTAAGAGAGACCCAGTACTTC. Translating it yields CSSSFQGLRETQYF.

In its sample, this clonotype was seen many times. The rearrangement links TRBV10-3 to TRBJ1-2; 8 positions agree with TRBD1. The CDR3 sequence is 16 residues long. Germline CDR1 ENHRY, CDR2 SYGVKD. The V gene end was trimmed by 0 bases and the J gene end by 0 bases; junction bases not matched to a gene: 3. The CDR3 DNA follows: TGTGCCATCAGTGAGTCGGACAGGGCCTCTAACTATGGCTACACCTTC. This encodes CAISESDRASNYGYTF.

The genes are TRBV19 and TRBJ1-1; D possibly corresponds to TRBD1 (5 bases). V dropped 6 bases and J dropped 1 base, with 18 bases sitting between them. The CDR3 runs 16 residues. Per the germline V gene, CDR1 is LNHDA and CDR2 is SQIVND (reference sequence). The CDR3 DNA sequence: TGTGCCAGTAGCCCAAGGGACCGTGGACCGAACACTGAAGCTTTCTTT. Protein product: CASSPRDRGPNTEAFF.

The CDR3 sequence is CASSGSRDSQETQYF. The CDR3 region has the DNA TGTGCCAGCAGCGGTTCCAGGGACAGCCAAGAGACCCAGTACTTC. This chain connects TRBV9 to TRBJ2-5; 7 positions match TRBD1. Looked up from germline, CDR1 is SGDLS and CDR2 is YYNGEE. The CDR3 extends over 15 amino acids. V was pared by 3 bases and J by 1 base, with 6 bases of the junction left unmatched.

In regard to this clonotype: A much larger clone differs by one base, so this may be a read error. The chain links TRBV7-2 to TRBJ1-2; D might be TRBD1 (6 bases). V lost 2 bases to trimming and J lost 4 bases, with 14 bases between them. The CDR3 sequence is 15 residues long. Germline CDR1 SGHTA, CDR2 FQGNSA. For the CDR3, the DNA is TGTGCCAGCAGCTTAAGGGGGGCTTTTGGCTATGGCTACACCTTC. Its protein product is CASSLRGAFGYGYTF.

This clonotype was detected ten times or more. The rearrangement joins TRBV12-3 or TRBV12-4 to TRBJ2-7, with TRBD2 matching over 13 bases. V shed 5 bases and J 4 bases; nucleotides not matched to a gene: 5. The length of the CDR3 is 15 residues. The CDR3 DNA follows: TGTGCCAGCAGTGATACTAGCGGGGGGGTATACGAGCAGTACTTC. Translated: CASSDTSGGVYEQYF.

This clonotype has only a few counts. The V call is TRBV20-1, the J call TRBJ1-4; TRBD1 is a possible D gene (5 bases). Germline V gene lookup returns CDR1 DFQATT and CDR2 SNEGSKA (reference sequence). The CDR3 is 15 residues long. The ends were cut back, 3 bases at V and 1 base at J, with 12 bases in the middle. This CDR3 is CSARSWDLTNEKLFF. In nucleotides, the CDR3 is TGCAGTGCTAGGTCTTGGGACCTAACTAATGAAAAACTGTTTTTT.